The sequence of this T cell receptor beta chain was determined in a study of cytotoxic CD8 clonotypes in ibrutinib-treated CLL. Turning to the study itself: 11 relapsed/refractory, more than 14 treatment-naive; around 18 IGHV unmutated. The samples contained 260,000 or so productive templates on average. They also contained an average of roughly 99,000 productive rearrangements.

This CDR3 is 13 amino acids long. With 3 bases removed from V and 5 bases from J, the gap between germline ends came to 9 bases. CDR1 is SEHNR, CDR2 FQNEAQ, per germline (reference sequence). Findings of the study overall: Pretreatment clonality was elevated relative to age-matched healthy donors and paralleled circulating CD8+ T-cell counts. Whereas clonality rose at ibrutinib response, it declined toward baseline at progression.

The repertoire was sequenced with immunoSEQ multiplex PCR; TCRdb's copy has only in-frame clones and lacks some. The sample has about 160,000 clones, roughly 80% seen once. Remarks on this clone: The target antigen is unknown.

The sequence came from a human donor with chronic lymphocytic leukemia. This specimen was PBMCs, taken after 24 months of ibrutinib treatment. This chain uses TRBV7-9 with TRBJ2-3, with D possibly TRBD2 on 6 matching bases. DNA of the CDR3: TGTGCCAGCAGCTTCCCGGGACTAGATACGCAGTATTTT. Translating gives CASSFPGLDTQYF.